This T cell receptor (beta chain) came from a study of vaccination effects on CD4 cells after COVID-19. Researchers isolated CD4+ T cells once less than 13 days of culture had elapsed. The person was diagnosed with PCR-confirmed SARS-CoV-2 infection between March and December 2020. A half-volume exchange with IL-2 medium occurred on days 3 and 7. The assay was immunoSEQ multiplex PCR, and TCRdb's table has in-frame clones only and misses some. The sample includes under 50,000 clones, 60% to 85% of them seen just once. In regard to this clone: The target antigen is unknown.

This CDR3 is built from 14 residues. Germline values: CDR1 SEHNR, CDR2 FQNEAQ (reference sequence). Trimming took 5 bases from V and 6 from J, leaving 13 bases between them. The sequence was collected from a human donor who had a prior SARS-CoV-2 infection. The gene calls are TRBV7-9 and TRBJ2-2; D possibly corresponds to TRBD1 (5 bases). The source was CD4+ T cells from PBMCs cultured without peptide, collected before COVID-19 vaccination. In DNA form, the CDR3 reads TGTGCCAGCAGCCAAGGAAGGGGCGCCGGGGAGCTGTTTTTT. Translation: CASSQGRGAGELFF.